A single count supports the clone carrying this T cell receptor beta chain. The data stem from a study of a mutant IDH1 vaccine in newly diagnosed glioma. Whole-study context: Treated individuals were approximately 62% male and around 40% female, averaging roughly 40 years of age. Standard pretreatment was either radiotherapy, temozolomide, or, for most, radiochemotherapy with temozolomide.

The CDR3 is made up of 14 amino acids. Germline CDR1 LNHDA, CDR2 SQIVND (reference sequence). V lost 6 bases, J lost 4 bases, and 6 bases stayed unmatched. Indicated time point: baseline, week 1 (first vaccination visit). Treatment: pre-vaccination baseline after standard-of-care therapy. Sequencing was performed with immunoSEQ multiplex PCR; in TCRdb, only in-frame clones are kept and a portion is missing. The sample has 50,000 to 75,000 clones, 91% seen once. This specimen consisted of PBMCs, obtained from a glioma patient treated with radiotherapy, temozolomide or both. The chain employs TRBV19 and TRBJ1-2; TRBD1 aligns across 9 bases. The sequence came from a man aged 50 to 60 with glioma. The CDR3 region has the DNA TGTGCCAGTAGCAGACAGGGGGTCGGCTATGGCTACACCTTC. It yields the protein CASSRQGVGYGYTF. Complete variable domain (other parts from reference TRBV19 and TRBJ1-2): DGGITQSPKYLFRKEGQNVTLSCEQNLNHDAMYWYRQDPGQGLRLIYYSQIVNDFQKGDIAEGYSVSREKKESFPLTVTSAQKNPTAFYLCASSRQGVGYGYTFGSGTRLTVV.